This T cell receptor (beta chain) emerged from a study of cytomegalovirus exposure and HLA in healthy donors. Whole-study results and caveats: Most of the CMV-associated TCR beta chains (in a later analysis) appeared to be HLA-restricted.

Use of 60 Vbeta and 13 Jbeta primers characterized the PCR. Per the authors' pipeline: About 11 million of the 80 million or so unique TCR beta chains counted in a later analysis were shared. Assay used: immunoSEQ multiplex PCR; TCRdb lists only in-frame clones, some missing. V and J calls and clone size follow that table, whereas D and trimming were derived from the DNA. Here the sample spans 85,000 to 120,000 clones, around 79% being singletons. About this clone itself: Its antigen remains unidentified.

Germline loops: CDR1 SGHDT, CDR2 YYEEEE. The V end was cut by 4 bases, the J end by 2 bases, with 13 bases between. The CDR3 consists of 15 residues. Material for sequencing was PBMCs. The receptor was isolated from a man aged 60-69 years in good health and CMV-seronegative. The genes are TRBV5-6 and TRBJ2-4; weak D call: TRBD1 (6 bases). CDR3 sequence (DNA): TGTGCCAGCAGCGAACAGGGTAGGACCAAAAACATTCAGTACTTC. This gives the protein CASSEQGRTKNIQYF.